The 32 T cell receptor beta chains in this list originate from one sample, sequenced in a study of neurological immune-mediated disorders. TCRdb reprocessed the 5' RACE reads via MiXCR and lists one record per CDR3 protein. The data contain some 28,000 distinct CDR3 sequences, under 7% of them seen just once; the ten biggest clones take up about 8.1%. The material sequenced was PBMCs. These receptors were taken from a woman between 50 and 59 years old in good health.

This clonotype was picked up many times. The chain uses TRBV24-1 and TRBJ2-1; TRBD2 matches 14 bases. CDR3 length: 17 residues. CDR1 and CDR2 from the germline V gene are KGHDR and SFDVKD. Trimming took 5 bases from V and 4 from J; bases not matched to a gene: 6. CDR3 in amino acids: CATSGQGLAGAYNEQFF. The CDR3 DNA sequence: TGTGCCACCAGTGGCCAGGGACTAGCGGGGGCTTACAATGAGCAGTTCTTC.

This clonotype was recorded many times. The gene calls are TRBV7-9 and TRBJ2-1, with TRBD1 matching over 11 bases. The CDR3 has 15 amino acids. Germline assignment: CDR1 SEHNR and CDR2 FQNEAQ (reference sequence). Trimming removed 1 base from V and 8 bases from J; junction bases left unmatched: 4. CDR3 coding DNA: TGTGCCAGCAGCTTAGTTGGGACAGGGGGAGATGAGCAGTTCTTC. The encoded protein is CASSLVGTGGDEQFF.

This clonotype was seen repeatedly, ten times or more. The J gene is TRBJ2-3, the V gene TRBV28; the D gene is possibly TRBD2 (6 bases). The CDR3 has 15 residues. CDR1 is MDHEN and CDR2 is SYDVKM in the germline V gene. Between the trimmed V and J ends, which lost 7 bases and 4 bases, there was a span of 18 bases. In DNA, the CDR3 is TGTGCCAGCACCAGTGAGGCGGGACGGGCAGATACGCAGTATTTT. This translates into CASTSEAGRADTQYF.

This clonotype showed up many times. V is TRBV12-3 or TRBV12-4 and J is TRBJ2-5; perhaps TRBD1 as D (5 bases). V was pared by 5 bases and J by 5 bases, with 15 bases between. The CDR3 length is 14 residues. CDR3 DNA: TGTGCCAGCAGTCTCAGGGTGGGATGGGAGACCCAGTACTTC. Its protein is CASSLRVGWETQYF.

This clonotype was observed a handful of times. The gene calls are TRBV7-6 and TRBJ2-2, with D possibly being TRBD2 (6 bases). This CDR3 has 18 amino acids. Germline V gene lookup returns CDR1 SGHVS and CDR2 FNYEAQ. V was cut by 0 bases and J by 6 bases, with 20 bases left in between. CDR3 amino acids: CASSLAPSVGSFAGELFF. DNA for the CDR3: TGTGCCAGCAGCTTAGCCCCCAGTGTCGGGAGTTTCGCCGGGGAGCTGTTTTTT.

This clonotype appeared many times. Here the CDR3 DNA reads TGTGCCAGCAGGGGACTAGCGGGAGGTAATTCCTACGAGCAGTACTTC. It translates to CASRGLAGGNSYEQYF. The gene calls are TRBV12-3 or TRBV12-4 and TRBJ2-7; 15 bases map to TRBD2. The CDR3 has 16 residues. Unmatched junction bases numbered 4, after V lost 6 bases and J lost 1 base.

There are many counts of this clonotype. The V and J genes are TRBV12-3 or TRBV12-4 and TRBJ2-1; D is undetermined. V was pared by 5 bases and J by 4 bases, with 12 bases between. The CDR3 covers 14 residues. DNA for the CDR3: TGTGCCAGCAGTAGGACGCGTCCTTACAATGAGCAGTTCTTC. This sequence encodes CASSRTRPYNEQFF.

This clonotype has ten or more counts. The chain employs TRBV5-8 and TRBJ1-5; D remains ambiguous. Trimming removed 3 bases at V and 5 bases at J, with 15 bases between. The CDR3 is 15 residues long. Germline CDR1 is SGHTS and CDR2 is YDEGEE. CDR3 nucleotide sequence: TGTGCCAGCAGCTCGCACACTCGCACCTATCAGCCCCAGCATTTT. Protein: CASSSHTRTYQPQHF.

This clonotype was found many times. The chain recombines TRBV7-7 with TRBJ2-1; D could derive from TRBD1 or TRBD2 (6 bases each). The CDR3 is 13 amino acids. Trimming pared 5 bases from V and 9 bases from J, leaving 14 bases between. Germline-derived CDR1 and CDR2 are SSHAT and FNYEAQ (reference sequence). CDR3 bases: TGTGCCAGCAGCGACTACGGGGGCGGTGAGCAGTTCTTC. It codes for CASSDYGGGEQFF.

This clonotype was seen repeatedly, ten times or more. The chain has TRBV5-1 and TRBJ1-1; 8 bases are shared with TRBD1. The CDR3 has 13 amino acids. With 4 bases clipped from V and 5 bases from J, the junction kept 4 bases outside the gene matches. The germline V gene encodes CDR1 SGHRS and CDR2 YFSETQ. CDR3 residues: CASSPGQETEAFF. CDR3 DNA: TGCGCCAGCAGCCCGGGACAGGAGACTGAAGCTTTCTTT. The variable domain in full, with the rest retrieved from reference TRBV5-1 and TRBJ1-1, is KAGVTQTPRYLIKTRGQQVTLSCSPISGHRSVSWYQQTPGQGLQFLFEYFSETQRNKGNFPGRFSGRQFSNSRSEMNVSTLELGDSALYLCASSPGQETEAFFGQGTRLTVV.

This clonotype counts as medium-sized. This CDR3 is CASSLGLRNNEQFF. CDR3 nucleotide sequence: TGTGCCAGCAGCTTGGGTCTAAGGAACAATGAGCAGTTCTTC. The chain combines TRBV7-8 with TRBJ2-1; D unresolved. The V gene's germline CDR1 is SGHVS and CDR2 FQNEAQ. V was clipped by 3 bases and J by 5 bases, with 11 bases between them. The CDR3 is 14 amino acids. Full variable domain (missing parts from reference TRBV7-8 and TRBJ2-1): GAGVSQSPRYKVAKRGQDVALRCDPISGHVSLFWYQQALGQGPEFLTYFQNEAQLDKSGLPSDRFFAERPEGSVSTLKIQRTQQEDSAVYLCASSLGLRNNEQFFGPGTRLTVL.

This clonotype is a singleton in its sample. A much larger clone differs from this one at a single base, so this may be a read error. The V and J genes are TRBV2 and TRBJ2-7; tentatively, D is TRBD1 (5 bases). The CDR3 is made up of 15 amino acids. V lost 2 bases to trimming and J lost 5 bases, with 16 bases between them. Germline V CDR1 and CDR2: SNHLY, FYNNEI. In DNA, the CDR3 is TGTGCCAGCAGTGAACAGCCGTGGCAGGGCAACGAGCAGTACTTC. Its protein is CASSEQPWQGNEQYF.

This clonotype was observed many times. The chain has TRBV29-1 and TRBJ2-1; D is unclear. Trimming shortened V by 4 bases and J by 7 bases, and 11 bases separated the two germline ends. This CDR3 contains 12 residues. The germline gives CDR1 SQVTM, CDR2 ANQGSEA. This CDR3 reads CSVAFIGNEQFF. In DNA form, the CDR3 reads TGCAGCGTTGCGTTTATTGGTAATGAGCAGTTCTTC.

The sample holds many counts of this clonotype. The chain has TRBV9 and TRBJ2-2; TRBD1 or TRBD2 may be the D gene (5 bases each). Germline lookup yields CDR1 SGDLS and CDR2 YYNGEE. This CDR3 is built from 14 residues. The germline V and J ends were trimmed by 7 bases and 6 bases, with 16 bases remaining between them. The CDR3 spells CASERQGWPGELFF. The CDR3 DNA reads as TGTGCCAGCGAGCGGCAGGGATGGCCCGGGGAGCTGTTTTTT.

There are many counts of this clonotype. This chain connects TRBV5-1 to TRBJ2-7, with D unclear. Germline CDR1 reads SGHRS; CDR2 reads YFSETQ. The CDR3 is 12 amino acids. V was cut by 7 bases and J by 7 bases, with 15 bases left in between. CDR3 sequence (DNA): TGCGCCAGCCGACCAGACGGGTCGGAGCAGTACTTC. Its translation is CASRPDGSEQYF. Looking up the rest from reference TRBV5-1 and TRBJ2-7 gives the full variable domain: KAGVTQTPRYLIKTRGQQVTLSCSPISGHRSVSWYQQTPGQGLQFLFEYFSETQRNKGNFPGRFSGRQFSNSRSEMNVSTLELGDSALYLCASRPDGSEQYFGPGTRLTVT.

This clonotype was recorded at least ten times. The V gene is TRBV15, the J gene TRBJ1-5; TRBD1 might be the D (5 bases). Per germline, CDR1 LNHNV and CDR2 YYDKDF (reference sequence). This CDR3 spans 14 amino acids. V shed 1 base and J shed 2 bases, with 6 bases lying between them. The CDR3 bases are TGTGCCACCAGCAGAGTAGGGGGCAATCAGCCCCAGCATTTT. The encoded protein is CATSRVGGNQPQHF.

This clonotype showed up many times. CDR3 DNA: TGCAGTGCTAGAGATTGGGGGTCGAGCTCCTATAATTCACCCCTCCACTTT. This translates into CSARDWGSSSYNSPLHF. The J gene is TRBJ1-6, the V gene TRBV20-1; the D gene is possibly TRBD1 (5 bases). Germline lookup yields CDR1 DFQATT and CDR2 SNEGSKA (reference sequence). The CDR3 totals 17 residues. Trimming stripped 0 bases from V and 0 bases from J, with 12 bases between.

The table lists this clonotype with many counts. The chain combines TRBV7-2 with TRBJ2-7; tentatively, D is TRBD1 or TRBD2 (6 bases each). In germline, CDR1 is SGHTA, CDR2 FQGNSA. Trimming stripped 4 bases from V and 4 bases from J, with 17 bases between. The CDR3 is made up of 15 amino acids. CDR3 in DNA: TGTGCCAGCAGCTCCCTGGGGGGCCTCAATTACGAGCAGTACTTC. Translation gives CASSSLGGLNYEQYF.

This clonotype was observed at least ten times. The V call is TRBV5-6, the J call TRBJ2-7, with 7 positions matching TRBD1. Looked up from germline, CDR1 is SGHDT and CDR2 is YYEEEE. The CDR3 totals 14 residues. The V gene end was trimmed by 0 bases and the J gene end by 3 bases; junction bases not matched to a gene: 3. The CDR3 spells CASSLAGTVYEQYF. CDR3 bases: TGTGCCAGCAGCTTGGCCGGGACAGTCTACGAGCAGTACTTC.

This clonotype was found many times. The chain recombines TRBV20-1 with TRBJ1-5; no reliable D call. The CDR3 sequence is 13 residues long. CDR1 and CDR2 from the germline V gene are DFQATT and SNEGSKA (reference sequence). Trimming removed 0 bases from V and 4 bases from J, with 7 bases in between. This chain's CDR3 is CSARDIMNQPQHF. The DNA for the CDR3 is TGCAGTGCTAGAGATATAATGAATCAGCCCCAGCATTTT.

This clonotype was observed at least ten times. The chain links TRBV5-1 to TRBJ2-1, with 10 bases matching TRBD2. Germline CDR1 SGHRS, CDR2 YFSETQ. The CDR3 length is 17 residues. V was clipped by 0 bases and J by 6 bases; unmatched bases: 9. This CDR3 reads CASSLVVAGGLGNEQFF. The CDR3 bases are TGCGCCAGCAGCTTGGTGGTAGCGGGAGGTTTAGGCAATGAGCAGTTCTTC.

This clonotype was detected many times. The rearrangement uses TRBV5-1 and TRBJ2-7; D is undetermined. Trimming left V 0 bases short and J 6 bases short, with 10 bases between. Germline CDR1 and CDR2: SGHRS and YFSETQ. The CDR3 totals 13 residues. The CDR3 here is CASSLVMSGEQYF. In DNA, the CDR3 is TGCGCCAGCAGCTTGGTGATGTCCGGCGAGCAGTACTTC.

In this sample, this clonotype turned up many times. This rearrangement joins TRBV20-1 to TRBJ2-3, with 11 bases lining up with TRBD2. The CDR3 totals 14 residues. After removal of 5 bases from V and 5 bases from J, the junction contained 6 bases not matched to a gene. The germline gives CDR1 DFQATT, CDR2 SNEGSKA (reference sequence). CDR3 residues: CSARSGGAEDTQYF. In DNA form, the CDR3 reads TGCAGTGCTCGTAGCGGGGGGGCAGAAGATACGCAGTATTTT.

The rearrangement joins TRBV28 to TRBJ1-6; D is ambiguous. Per the germline V gene, CDR1 is MDHEN and CDR2 is SYDVKM. This CDR3 contains 15 residues. Trimming removed 1 base at V and 10 bases at J, with 14 bases between. CDR3: CASSLLWTEGSPLHF. CDR3 in DNA: TGTGCCAGCAGTTTATTATGGACGGAGGGCTCACCCCTCCACTTT.

The sample holds many counts of this clonotype. This chain joins TRBV12-3 or TRBV12-4 and TRBJ1-2, with 9 bases identical to TRBD1. The CDR3 runs to 15 residues. Trimming cost V 7 bases and J 5 bases; bases outside gene matches: 11. Written as DNA, the CDR3 is TGTGCCAGCACCATACAGGGGGCGCGCGCATATGGCTACACCTTC. The encoded protein is CASTIQGARAYGYTF.

This clonotype was seen many times. V usage is TRBV12-3 or TRBV12-4 and J usage is TRBJ1-2; 11 bases align to TRBD1. The CDR3 loop spans 14 amino acids. The V and J ends lost 6 bases and 9 bases, in that order; junction bases with no gene match: 9. CDR3: CASSPGGQGGRYTF. In DNA form, the CDR3 reads TGTGCCAGCAGCCCCGGGGGACAGGGGGGACGCTACACCTTC.

This clonotype was recorded many times. The rearrangement uses TRBV6-6 and TRBJ1-1, with D perhaps TRBD1 (5 bases). This CDR3 region has 17 residues. Looked up from germline, CDR1 is MNHNY and CDR2 is SVGAGI (reference sequence). V lost 0 bases, J lost 2 bases, and 16 bases lay in between. CDR3 coding DNA: TGTGCCAGCAGTTACTCGATGTCAGGGACTGGAAACACTGAAGCTTTCTTT. Its translation: CASSYSMSGTGNTEAFF.

This clonotype has at least ten counts. The V and J genes are TRBV28 and TRBJ2-5, with D possibly being TRBD1 (6 bases). CDR3 length equals 15 residues. V was cut by 2 bases and J by 2 bases, with 12 bases left in between. The germline V gene encodes CDR1 MDHEN and CDR2 SYDVKM. CDR3 in amino acids: CASSLSGGSQETQYF. CDR3 DNA: TGTGCCAGCAGTTTAAGTGGGGGCAGTCAAGAGACCCAGTACTTC.

This clonotype was seen only a few times. Since a much larger clone is just one base distant, this may be a read error. V usage is TRBV28 and J usage is TRBJ1-5; perhaps TRBD1 as D (5 bases). Germline CDR1 is MDHEN and CDR2 is SYDVKM. The CDR3 totals 14 residues. CDR3 in amino acids: CVSSTQGSNQPQHF. The CDR3 DNA sequence: TGTGTCAGCAGTACGCAGGGTAGCAATCAGCCCCAGCATTTT.

This clonotype was counted many times. The chain has TRBV5-1 and TRBJ2-1; 9 nucleotides agree with TRBD1. The germline V gene encodes CDR1 SGHRS and CDR2 YFSETQ. This CDR3 is 15 amino acids long. The trim removed 4 bases at V and 3 bases at J, leaving 5 bases unmatched. CDR3 nucleotides: TGCGCCAGCAGCCGCGTGGGACAGGGCTACAATGAGCAGTTCTTC. Residues: CASSRVGQGYNEQFF.

This clonotype was found many times. The rearrangement uses TRBV5-6 and TRBJ2-1; 9 bases align to TRBD2. There are 15 residues in the CDR3. Per the germline V gene, CDR1 is SGHDT and CDR2 is YYEEEE. The V gene end was trimmed by 6 bases and the J gene end by 5 bases; junction bases not matched to a gene: 9. In DNA form, the CDR3 reads TGTGCCAGCACACTGAGGACTAGCGCAAACAATGAGCAGTTCTTC. Translating gives CASTLRTSANNEQFF.

This clonotype appeared many times. The gene calls are TRBV10-3 and TRBJ2-1; TRBD2 aligns across 10 bases. V lost 7 bases to trimming and J lost 2 bases; unmatched junction nucleotides: 5. This CDR3 has 15 residues. Germline V gene lookup returns CDR1 ENHRY and CDR2 SYGVKD. The DNA for the CDR3 is TGTGCCATCAATCCCACTAGCGGGGCCTACAATGAGCAGTTCTTC. Amino acids: CAINPTSGAYNEQFF.